Shown below are 17 T cell receptor beta chains from a single sample sequenced in a study of T cells in women clearing cervical HPV infection. Assay: immunoSEQ multiplex PCR; the TCRdb copy retains only in-frame clones and omits some. Recorded for this sample: over 25,000 clones. The sequenced sample was blood buffy coat. These receptors were taken from a woman aged 18 to 75 with a cervical HPV16 infection that either progressed to CIN3+ or cleared (not recorded which).

In the case of this clone: The read finishes 3 residues shy of the CDR3 end, and the germline J gene is used to complete it. The rearrangement links TRBV27 to TRBJ1-2; TRBD1 matches at 7 bases. This CDR3 is built from 14 residues. V trimming: 3 bases; J trimming: 7 bases; junction bases outside the gene matches: 8. The germline V gene encodes CDR1 MNHEY and CDR2 SMNVEV (reference sequence). Incomplete CDR3 DNA: TGTGCCAGCAGTTTTGTGACAGGGTGGAGTGGC. Protein sequence: CASSFVTGWSG. In full, the CDR3 reads CASSFVTGWSGYTF.

On this clone: The read is 3 residues too short to cover the CDR3 end, so that end is filled in from the germline J gene. V and J are TRBV30 and TRBJ1-2; the match to TRBD1 covers 11 bases. CDR1 is GTSNPN and CDR2 is SVGIG in the germline V gene (reference sequence). V shed 3 bases and J 0 bases; nucleotides not matched to a gene: 0. CDR3 length: 14 amino acids. CDR3 loop: CAWRGQGANYGYTF. The part of the CDR3 DNA that was read is TGTGCCTGGAGGGGACAGGGGGCTAACTATGGC.

On this clone itself: The observed sequence ends 3 residues before the CDR3 terminus, with the missing tail filled in from the germline J gene. This chain joins TRBV5-4 and TRBJ1-1, with a weak D call TRBD1 (6 bases). Trimming shortened V by 2 bases and J by 0 bases, and 11 bases separated the two germline ends. Germline values: CDR1 SGHNT, CDR2 YYREEE (reference sequence). This CDR3 comprises 15 residues. The CDR3 bases that were read are TGTGCCAGCAGCTTCCGCGGGGGCCTGAACACTGAA. Its protein product is CASSFRGGLNTE. The full CDR3 reads CASSFRGGLNTEAFF.

To note about this clone: The read ends 3 residues before the CDR3 terminus; that terminus is restored from the germline J gene. This rearrangement joins TRBV20-1 to TRBJ2-5; 7 nucleotides match TRBD2. V was clipped by 7 bases and J by 1 base; unmatched bases: 15. The germline gives CDR1 DFQATT, CDR2 SNEGSKA (reference sequence). This CDR3 has 16 residues. The CDR3 sequence: CSGRGGSGPLQETQYF. Partial CDR3 DNA: TGCAGTGGAAGAGGTGGTAGCGGGCCACTCCAAGAGACC.

A word on this clone: The CDR3 is cut off 3 residues early in the read; its end comes from the germline J gene. The chain has TRBV20-1 and TRBJ2-5; maybe TRBD1 (6 bases). V shed 0 bases and J shed 1 base, with 18 bases lying between them. CDR3 length: 17 amino acids. Germline CDR1 is DFQATT and CDR2 is SNEGSKA (reference sequence). CDR3 bases read: TGCAGTGCTAGAGATCATCGCCCAGGGGCTCTCCAAGAGACC. As protein: CSARDHRPGALQET. The entire CDR3 is CSARDHRPGALQETQYF.

Comment on this clone: Read data end 3 residues before the CDR3 end; the end is taken from the germline J gene. The rearrangement links TRBV5-5 to TRBJ2-1; the match to TRBD1 covers 8 bases. V lost 0 bases, J lost 9 bases, and 8 bases stayed unmatched. Looked up from germline, CDR1 is SGHKS and CDR2 is YYEKEE (reference sequence). The CDR3 has 15 residues. The sequenced part of the CDR3 DNA is TGTGCCAGCAGCTTGGGACAGGGGATCCTTGGTGAG. This encodes CASSLGQGILGE. The CDR3 in full is CASSLGQGILGEQFF.

A word on this clone: The sequence runs out 3 residues before the end of the CDR3; the remainder is reconstructed from the germline J gene. The chain employs TRBV30 and TRBJ2-2; 11 bases line up with TRBD1. CDR1 GTSNPN and CDR2 SVGIG come from the germline V gene (reference sequence). The CDR3 is 15 residues long. With V trimmed by 2 bases and J by 6 bases, 5 bases remained unmatched. The DNA read from the CDR3 is TGTGCCTGGAGTAAGAAGGGACAGGGGGCCGGGGAG. It codes for CAWSKKGQGAGE. The entire CDR3 protein is CAWSKKGQGAGELFF.

About this clone itself: The read stops 3 residues short of the end of the CDR3; the missing end is completed from the germline J gene. This chain joins TRBV27 and TRBJ2-1; D remains unclear. In germline, CDR1 is MNHEY, CDR2 SMNVEV (reference sequence). The CDR3 spans 13 residues. V lost 3 bases, J lost 4 bases, and 7 bases lay in between. Incomplete CDR3 DNA: TGTGCCAGCAGTTTCACCGGGTACAATGAG. Its protein is CASSFTGYNE. The whole CDR3 protein reads CASSFTGYNEQFF.

With respect to this clone: The CDR3 goes on 3 residues after the read ends, and that part is filled in from the germline J gene. This rearrangement joins TRBV19 to TRBJ2-7; 10 bases line up with TRBD2. There are 14 residues in the CDR3. Losses at the gene ends were 6 bases for V and 2 bases for J; bases not matched to a gene: 4. In germline, CDR1 is LNHDA, CDR2 SQIVND (reference sequence). The sequenced part of the CDR3 DNA is TGTGCCAGTAGCCCACTAGCGGGGCCCTACGAG. It yields the protein CASSPLAGPYE. The CDR3 reads in full as CASSPLAGPYEQYF.

As regards this clone: The read falls 3 residues short of the CDR3 end, and the missing part is taken from the germline J gene. This chain uses TRBV27 with TRBJ2-1, with no clear D. Germline CDR1 and CDR2: MNHEY and SMNVEV (reference sequence). The CDR3 has 15 amino acids. V lost 6 bases to trimming and J lost 0 bases, with 12 bases between them. The CDR3 here is CASRPEASSYNEQFF. CDR3 bases read: TGTGCCAGCAGGCCAGAGGCAAGCTCCTACAATGAG.

In regard to this clone: The read falls 3 residues short of the CDR3 end, and the missing part is taken from the germline J gene. The chain recombines TRBV7-2 with TRBJ2-7; unclear D gene. Germline CDR1 is SGHTA and CDR2 is FQGNSA. The V and J ends lost 5 bases and 5 bases respectively, with 10 bases between them. The CDR3 extends over 12 amino acids. CDR3 residues: CASSQRPHEQYF. The covered CDR3 bases are TGTGCCAGCAGCCAGAGGCCCCACGAG.

As for this clone: The CDR3 is cut off 3 residues early in the read; its end comes from the germline J gene. The chain uses TRBV15 and TRBJ2-7, with a weak D call TRBD2 (6 bases). V lost 0 bases, J lost 6 bases, and 18 bases lay in between. Germline CDR1 is LNHNV and CDR2 is YYDKDF (reference sequence). CDR3 length: 16 residues. CDR3 protein: CATSRDVWQGGAEQYF. The sequenced part of the CDR3 DNA is TGTGCCACCAGCAGAGATGTATGGCAGGGAGGCGCCGAG.

Turning to this clone: The CDR3 is cut off 3 residues early in the read; its end comes from the germline J gene. V and J are TRBV29-1 and TRBJ1-2; 9 positions agree with TRBD1. The CDR3 spans 11 residues. Germline CDR1 and CDR2: SQVTM and ANQGSEA. CDR3 DNA (partial): TGCAGCGGGGGACAGGGAGGCGGT. Amino acid sequence: CSGGQGGG. The entire CDR3 sequence reads CSGGQGGGYTF.

Regarding this clone: The read is 3 residues too short to cover the CDR3 end, so that end is filled in from the germline J gene. The chain employs TRBV19 and TRBJ1-1; 8 bases map to TRBD1. CDR1 is LNHDA, CDR2 SQIVND, per germline (reference sequence). V lost 7 bases and J lost 1; bases outside the gene matches: 2. The CDR3 runs 13 residues. The CDR3: CASKGQGNTEAFF. The DNA read from the CDR3 is TGTGCCAGTAAAGGACAGGGGAACACTGAA.

This CDR3 reads CASSEAGRGQGYGYTF. The sequenced part of the CDR3 DNA is TGTGCCAGCAGTGAAGCGGGCAGGGGGCAAGGCTATGGC. The rearrangement uses TRBV6-1 and TRBJ1-2; TRBD1 aligns across 8 bases. The CDR3 end falls 3 residues outside the read, so it is completed with the germline J gene. There are 16 residues in the CDR3. CDR1 is MNHNS and CDR2 is SASEGT in the germline V gene. J was trimmed by 4 bases and V by 0 bases; bases with no gene match: 7.

To note about this clone: The CDR3 end is not reached by the read, which stops 3 residues before it; the germline J gene fills it in. This rearrangement joins TRBV19 to TRBJ1-4; TRBD1 is a possible D gene (6 bases). The CDR3 has 13 amino acids. Deletions cut 7 bases from V and 6 bases from J, with 12 bases between. CDR1 is LNHDA, CDR2 SQIVND, per germline (reference sequence). This CDR3 is CASTAGEDEKLFF. The DNA read from the CDR3 is TGTGCCAGTACAGCAGGGGAGGATGAAAAA.

About this clone itself: The CDR3 end is not reached by the read, which stops 3 residues before it; the germline J gene fills it in. This chain connects TRBV2 to TRBJ2-1; tentatively, D is TRBD2 (5 bases). The CDR3 runs to 13 residues. Trimming stripped 10 bases from V and 9 bases from J, with 19 bases between. Germline loops: CDR1 SNHLY, CDR2 FYNNEI. CDR3 loop: CATGRTFEVEQFF. Incomplete CDR3 DNA: TGTGCCACCGGAAGGACTTTTGAAGTTGAG.